This T cell receptor beta chain was sequenced for a study of blood T cell repertoires in COVID-19. For the study at large: Nucleic acid was either cDNA or gDNA, and it came from T cells, B-cell-depleted T cells, or PBMCs.

In the original analysis: Cell counts per sample came from amplifying reference gene primers. The method was immunoSEQ multiplex PCR; TCRdb's version includes in-frame clones alone and lacks a portion of them. V, J and clone size derive from that table, while D and trimming were established from the DNA sequence. This table holds some 160,000 clones, roughly 84% found once. The V gene's germline CDR1 is SGHNT and CDR2 YYREEE (reference sequence). The CDR3 spans 17 residues. V dropped 0 bases and J dropped 3; count of bases not matched to a gene: 10. A single count supports this clone. The sample comprised peripheral blood. This receptor was obtained from a human donor in a cohort sampled during active COVID-19. The chain recombines TRBV5-4 with TRBJ2-7, with 9 nucleotides matching TRBD1. The CDR3: CASSLGSPGQGFYEQYF. The CDR3 nucleotides are TGTGCCAGCAGCTTGGGGTCTCCGGGACAGGGATTCTACGAGCAGTACTTC. Variable domain in full (rest from reference TRBV5-4 and TRBJ2-7): ETGVTQSPTHLIKTRGQQVTLRCSSQSGHNTVSWYQQALGQGPQFIFQYYREEENGRGNFPPRFSGLQFPNYSSELNVNALELDDSALYLCASSLGSPGQGFYEQYFGPGTRLTVT.